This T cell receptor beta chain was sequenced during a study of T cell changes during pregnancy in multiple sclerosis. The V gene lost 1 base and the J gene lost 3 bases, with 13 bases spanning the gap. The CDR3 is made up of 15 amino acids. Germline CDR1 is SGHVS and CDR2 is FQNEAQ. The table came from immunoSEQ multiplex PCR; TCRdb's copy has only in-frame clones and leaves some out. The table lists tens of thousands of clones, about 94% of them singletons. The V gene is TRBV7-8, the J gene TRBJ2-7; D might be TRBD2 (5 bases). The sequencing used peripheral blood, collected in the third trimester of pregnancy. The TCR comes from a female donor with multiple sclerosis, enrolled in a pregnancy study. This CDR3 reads CASSLDPGFYYEQYF. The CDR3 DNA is TGTGCCAGCAGCTTAGACCCGGGGTTCTACTACGAGCAGTACTTC.